Sequencing of this T cell receptor beta chain was carried out in a study of tumor and adjacent non-tumor tissue in lung cancer. On the study more broadly: Histology: about 13 adenocarcinoma, a couple of squamous cell carcinoma, 1 small cell lung cancer. Aged 31 to 76 years, patients included roughly eleven men and a handful of women with stage I to III disease.

RNA was extracted from bulk tissue without any cell sorting. Distant lung tissue was collected more than 3 cm away from the tumor edge. Study observations and caveats: Patients with more diverse tumor TCRs had worse survival.

Germline lookup yields CDR1 SQVTM and CDR2 ANQGSEA. CDR3 length: 12 amino acids. The library came from three nested PCR rounds adapted from ARM-PCR protocols. TCRdb re-called the multiplex PCR reads with MiXCR, one entry per CDR3 protein. The sample lists about 100,000 distinct CDR3 sequences, less than 75% occurring once. On this clonotype: Its cognate antigen is unknown. One junction end does not reproduce the germline sequence, and a read error may be involved.

Source material: distant non-tumor lung tissue. The genes are TRBV29-1 and TRBJ2-7; no firm D call. The receptor was derived from a man in his thirties or forties with non-small cell lung cancer. CDR3 nucleotide sequence: TGCAACGTTGAAGTAAACTCGAGGGAGCAGTACTTC. Amino acids: CNVEVNSREQYF.